These T cell receptor beta chains were read from a single sample in a study of cytomegalovirus exposure and HLA in healthy donors. Repertoires were generated with immunoSEQ multiplex PCR, while TCRdb's copy carries only in-frame clones and drops some. The sample consists of roughly 93,000 clones, around 81% of them appearing once. Material for sequencing was PBMCs. The receptor set was obtained from a man aged 25-40 years in good health and CMV-seronegative. Each CDR3 is given with its conserved first and last residue. D genes are given only for firm matches. Clone sizes are given selectively: once, few, many, or a class where the clone is expanded.

NA	TRBV10-3	NA	TRBJ2-3	CAIRAWVGGQDTQYF	TGTGCCATCAGGGCCTGGGTGGGGGGGCAAGATACGCAGTATTTT
NA	TRBV18	medium-sized	TRBJ2-7	CASSLHSIWGPRNSYEQYF	TGTGCCAGCTCACTACACTCGATTTGGGGGCCGCGGAACTCCTACGAGCAGTACTTC
NA	TRBV7-2	once	TRBJ1-2	CASSPRERGANYGYTF	TGTGCCAGCAGCCCACGAGAGAGAGGTGCTAACTATGGCTACACCTTC
TRBD2	TRBV12-5	NA	TRBJ2-1	CASGLVLAGMGNEQFF	TGTGCTAGTGGTTTGGTACTAGCGGGTATGGGCAATGAGCAGTTCTTC
NA	TRBV9	NA	TRBJ2-6	CASSVDGLGGRGANVLTF	TGTGCCAGCAGCGTAGACGGCTTGGGGGGGCGCGGGGCCAACGTCCTGACTTTC
NA	TRBV5-1	NA	TRBJ2-2	CASRSGNTGELFF	TGCGCCAGCAGGTCGGGGAACACCGGGGAGCTGTTTTTT
TRBD2	TRBV11-2	NA	TRBJ2-1	CASSLMASGRSSNEQFF	TGTGCCAGCAGCTTAATGGCTAGCGGGAGGTCTTCAAATGAGCAGTTCTTC
TRBD2	TRBV9	NA	TRBJ2-3	CASSVGLAGSGDTQYF	TGTGCCAGCAGCGTCGGTCTAGCGGGATCTGGCGATACGCAGTATTTT
NA	TRBV5-4	NA	TRBJ1-1	CASSTGTLNTEAFF	TGTGCCAGCAGCACCGGGACACTGAACACTGAAGCTTTCTTT
NA	TRBV15	NA	TRBJ1-2	CATSRVVDYGYTF	TGTGCCACCAGCAGAGTGGTAGACTATGGCTACACCTTC
NA	TRBV7-2	NA	TRBJ1-3	CASRMELSGNTIYF	TGTGCCAGCAGGATGGAGCTTTCTGGAAACACCATATATTTT
TRBD1	TRBV7-3	NA	TRBJ1-1	CASSQTGMNTEAFF	TGTGCCAGCAGCCAGACAGGGATGAACACTGAAGCTTTCTTT
TRBD1	TRBV6-5	NA	TRBJ1-5	CASSYSGQGNQPQHF	TGTGCCAGCAGTTACTCGGGACAGGGCAATCAGCCCCAGCATTTT
TRBD2	TRBV14	NA	TRBJ2-1	CASSQDGLAGGFYNEQFF	TGTGCCAGCAGCCAAGATGGGCTAGCGGGGGGATTCTACAATGAGCAGTTCTTC
TRBD2	TRBV13	NA	TRBJ2-3	CASSGGLAGGDTQYF	TGTGCCAGCAGCGGGGGACTAGCGGGAGGCGATACGCAGTATTTT
NA	TRBV7-9	NA	TRBJ1-1	CASSLTGEGSEAFF	TGTGCCAGCAGCTTAACCGGGGAGGGATCTGAAGCTTTCTTT
NA	TRBV6-1	few	TRBJ1-1	CASRRTTDTEAFF	TGTGCCAGCAGGCGGACTACCGACACTGAAGCTTTCTTT
TRBD1	TRBV4-2	NA	TRBJ1-2	CASSQGTGVGKGDYGYTF	TGTGCCAGCAGCCAAGGGACAGGGGTTGGGAAAGGGGACTATGGCTACACCTTC
TRBD2	TRBV7-6	NA	TRBJ2-7	CASSLTSGVYEQYF	TGTGCCAGCAGCTTGACTAGCGGGGTCTACGAGCAGTACTTC
NA	TRBV5-4	NA	TRBJ2-3	CASSNPGGRSTDTQYF	TGTGCCAGCAGCAACCCGGGCGGGCGGAGCACAGATACGCAGTATTTT
TRBD2	TRBV19	NA	TRBJ2-5	CASSNTIAGGQETQYF	TGTGCCAGTAGTAATACCATAGCGGGGGGCCAAGAGACCCAGTACTTC
NA	TRBV5-6	NA	TRBJ2-3	CASSSNGLLSWQYF	TGTGCCAGCAGCTCTAACGGACTGTTAAGCTGGCAGTATTTT
TRBD1	TRBV2	NA	TRBJ1-5	CASSTGGSYQPQHF	TGTGCCAGTAGTACAGGGGGATCTTATCAGCCCCAGCATTTT
TRBD1	TRBV15	NA	TRBJ1-4	CATSRWEGQGNEKLFF	TGTGCCACCAGCAGATGGGAGGGACAGGGAAATGAAAAACTGTTTTTT